The 28 T cell receptor beta chains presented below share a single source sample, sequenced in a study of control samples from healthy donors and cancer patients. The table came from immunoSEQ multiplex PCR; TCRdb's copy has only in-frame clones and leaves some out. The sample comprises about 160,000 clones, just over 95% of which are singletons, and 0.95% to 1.1% rests with the top ten. Sequencing was carried out using blood. The receptors were gathered from a woman aged 30 to 39 in good health.

The J gene is TRBJ2-5, the V gene TRBV11-3; 9 bases map to TRBD1. This CDR3 contains 13 residues. The V and J ends lost 4 bases and 6 bases, in that order; junction bases with no gene match: 3. CDR1 is SGHNT, CDR2 YENEEA, per germline. The chain's CDR3 is CASSSGTGKTQYF. The CDR3 nucleotides read TGTGCCAGCAGCTCGGGGACAGGGAAGACCCAGTACTTC.

This rearrangement joins TRBV19 to TRBJ2-5; 9 bases line up with TRBD2. CDR1 and CDR2 (germline): LNHDA, SQIVND (reference sequence). The CDR3 is made up of 16 amino acids. V was clipped by 3 bases and J by 5 bases; unmatched bases: 10. CDR3 nucleotide sequence: TGTGCCAGTAGTATGACTGGTAGCGGGAGTTTTGAGACCCAGTACTTC. It yields the protein CASSMTGSGSFETQYF.

This chain links TRBV2 with TRBJ2-7; D is undetermined. The CDR3 consists of 12 residues. Per the germline V gene, CDR1 is SNHLY and CDR2 is FYNNEI. V was cut by 6 bases and J by 4 bases, with 10 bases left in between. DNA for the CDR3: TGTGCCAGCAGGGCGGAGAGTTACGAGCAGTACTTC. Protein sequence: CASRAESYEQYF.

The rearrangement joins TRBV5-8 to TRBJ1-1, with 7 positions matching TRBD1. The CDR3 has 15 residues. The junction had 6 bases not matched to a gene; V was cut back by 4 bases and J by 0 bases. Germline CDR1 reads SGHTS; CDR2 reads YDEGEE. The chain's CDR3 is CASSPRTGMNTEAFF. DNA for the CDR3: TGTGCCAGCAGCCCGAGGACAGGAATGAACACTGAAGCTTTCTTT.

The chain combines TRBV18 with TRBJ2-1, with TRBD2 matching 10 bases. The germline CDR1 and CDR2 sequences are KGHSH and LQKENI. V lost 3 bases to trimming and J lost 6 bases; unmatched junction nucleotides: 5. This CDR3 comprises 15 residues. CDR3 DNA: TGTGCCAGCTCACCGGGCCTAGCGGGGGTCAATGAGCAGTTCTTC. Translation: CASSPGLAGVNEQFF.

With respect to this clone: One end of the junction varies from germline; a read error may be responsible. V is TRBV11-2 and J is TRBJ2-3, with D perhaps given as TRBD1 or TRBD2 (5 bases each). Germline V gene sequence: CDR1 SGHAT, CDR2 FQNNGV. The CDR3 consists of 18 residues. The CDR3 is CASSLNPGDSVLTGTQYF. In nucleotides, the CDR3 is TGTGCCAGCAGCTTAAATCCCGGCGATAGCGTGCTTACAGGTACGCAGTATTTT.

The CDR3 DNA sequence: TGTGCCAGTAGTATCGAATTAGGGGGCAATAATCAGCCCCAGCATTTT. Amino acids: CASSIELGGNNQPQHF. V gene TRBV19 combines with J gene TRBJ1-5, with 7 bases matching TRBD1. CDR3 length: 16 residues. Germline trimming cut 3 bases from V and 4 bases from J; bases unmatched to any gene: 9. Germline V gene data show CDR1 as LNHDA and CDR2 as SQIVND (reference sequence).

The J gene is TRBJ1-2, the V gene TRBV27, with D possibly matching TRBD1 (5 bases). This CDR3 spans 16 amino acids. The germline V gene has CDR1 MNHEY and CDR2 SMNVEV (reference sequence). V gave up 1 base and J gave up 1 base, with 13 bases separating them. DNA for the CDR3: TGTGCCAGCAGTTTATTGGGGGGTCCGGATAACTATGGCTACACCTTC. This codes for CASSLLGGPDNYGYTF.

The CDR3, as DNA: TGTGCCAGCAGTTCAGGGATGGTGGGCACTGAAGCTTTCTTT. It codes for CASSSGMVGTEAFF. This chain connects TRBV28 to TRBJ1-1; D is possibly TRBD1 (5 bases). V was shortened by 4 bases and J by 4 bases, with 13 bases between the two germline ends. The CDR3 covers 14 residues. From germline, CDR1 is MDHEN and CDR2 SYDVKM.

This chain uses TRBV6-5 with TRBJ1-1; TRBD1 might be the D (5 bases). CDR1 is MNHEY and CDR2 is SVGAGI in the germline V gene. Trimming stripped 5 bases from V and 6 bases from J, with 10 bases between. The CDR3 runs 12 residues. The CDR3 coding sequence is TGTGCCAGCAGTCGCGGGGACCCTGAAGCTTTCTTT. Translated, it gives CASSRGDPEAFF.

The chain recombines TRBV5-4 with TRBJ2-7; 14 bases are shared with TRBD2. The CDR3 has 15 residues. Germline V gene lookup returns CDR1 SGHNT and CDR2 YYREEE (reference sequence). With 0 bases clipped from V and 6 bases from J, the junction kept 2 bases outside the gene matches. The CDR3 reads CASSLGGLAGVEQYF. DNA for the CDR3: TGTGCCAGCAGCTTGGGGGGACTAGCGGGAGTCGAGCAGTACTTC. The entire variable domain, with the rest obtained from reference TRBV5-4 and TRBJ2-7, is as follows: ETGVTQSPTHLIKTRGQQVTLRCSSQSGHNTVSWYQQALGQGPQFIFQYYREEENGRGNFPPRFSGLQFPNYSSELNVNALELDDSALYLCASSLGGLAGVEQYFGPGTRLTVT.

CDR3: CASSTRQGNKLQYF. Here the CDR3 DNA reads TGTGCCAGTAGTACCCGACAGGGGAATAAACTGCAGTACTTC. The chain has TRBV19 and TRBJ2-7; 8 bases fit TRBD1. Unmatched junction bases numbered 11, after V lost 4 bases and J lost 9 bases. CDR3 size: 14 residues. CDR1 LNHDA and CDR2 SQIVND come from the germline V gene (reference sequence).

In its sample, this clone was seen a few times. The V and J genes are TRBV6-5 and TRBJ1-1; D not resolved. Trimming took off 4 bases at V and 1 base at J, with 7 bases between the two ends. Germline CDR1 MNHEY, CDR2 SVGAGI. The CDR3 has 13 residues. The CDR3 reads CASSLTRNTEAFF. The CDR3 DNA reads TGTGCCAGCAGTTTAACACGGAACACTGAAGCTTTCTTT.

This rearrangement joins TRBV30 to TRBJ1-3; possibly TRBD1 for D (5 bases). Germline-derived CDR1 and CDR2 are GTSNPN and SVGIG (reference sequence). Trimming shortened V by 1 base and J by 3 bases, and 13 bases separated the two germline ends. CDR3 length: 15 residues. The CDR3 sequence: CAWSARVVGGNTIYF. The CDR3 nucleotides read TGTGCCTGGAGTGCCAGGGTTGTGGGTGGAAACACCATATATTTT.

V and J are TRBV5-1 and TRBJ2-2; D could derive from TRBD1 or TRBD2 (5 bases each). The germline V gene has CDR1 SGHRS and CDR2 YFSETQ. The CDR3 runs to 14 residues. V gave up 2 bases and J gave up 7 bases, with 12 bases separating them. CDR3 loop: CASSFQGVDGELFF. The CDR3 coding sequence is TGCGCCAGCAGCTTCCAGGGAGTTGACGGGGAGCTGTTTTTT. Using reference TRBV5-1 and TRBJ2-2 for the parts outside the CDR3, the full variable domain is KAGVTQTPRYLIKTRGQQVTLSCSPISGHRSVSWYQQTPGQGLQFLFEYFSETQRNKGNFPGRFSGRQFSNSRSEMNVSTLELGDSALYLCASSFQGVDGELFFGEGSRLTVL.

V gene TRBV3-1 (or the pseudogene TRBV3-2) combines with J gene TRBJ1-5; D gene unclear. This CDR3 comprises 15 residues. Germline CDR1 LGHDT, CDR2 YNNKEL (reference sequence). Between the trimmed V and J ends, which lost 1 base and 2 bases, there was a span of 9 bases. The CDR3 sequence: CASSQGQVRNQPQHF. In nucleotides, the CDR3 is TGTGCCAGCAGCCAAGGGCAGGTACGCAATCAGCCCCAGCATTTT.

The table lists this clone with a count of one. This rearrangement joins TRBV6-1 to TRBJ2-1; 10 bases align to TRBD1. V was clipped by 3 bases and J by 14 bases; unmatched bases: 1. The CDR3 has 11 amino acids. Germline lookup yields CDR1 MNHNS and CDR2 SASEGT. The CDR3 region is CASSEDRGKFF. The DNA for the CDR3 is TGTGCCAGCAGTGAGGACAGGGGGAAGTTCTTC.

J is TRBJ1-1 and V is TRBV5-6; D remains ambiguous. Trimming stripped 7 bases from V and 5 bases from J, with 12 bases between. The CDR3 is 12 residues long. Germline V lookup: CDR1 SGHDT, CDR2 YYEEEE. The CDR3 loop reads CASARARTEAFF. Written as DNA, the CDR3 is TGTGCCAGCGCCCGGGCGAGAACTGAAGCTTTCTTT.

The chain joins TRBV18 to TRBJ1-4; possibly TRBD1 for D (5 bases). The CDR3 covers 14 residues. In germline, CDR1 is KGHSH, CDR2 LQKENI. Trimming left V 5 bases short and J 8 bases short, with 15 bases between. CDR3 loop: CASSAGTLEEKLFF. The CDR3 DNA is TGTGCCAGCTCAGCCGGGACCTTGGAGGAAAAACTGTTTTTT.

V and J are TRBV19 and TRBJ1-3, with 8 positions matching TRBD1. Unmatched junction bases numbered 6, after V lost 7 bases and J lost 4 bases. Germline CDR1 and CDR2: LNHDA and SQIVND (reference sequence). This CDR3 contains 14 residues. CDR3 protein: CASNNRGSGNTIYF. As DNA, the CDR3 is TGTGCCAGTAATAACAGGGGGTCCGGAAACACCATATATTTT.

The chain couples TRBV19 to TRBJ2-7, with 9 bases fitting TRBD1. CDR1 LNHDA and CDR2 SQIVND come from the germline V gene (reference sequence). The CDR3 is 13 amino acids. V shed 4 bases and J 6 bases; nucleotides not matched to a gene: 4. The CDR3 nucleotides are TGTGCCAGTAGTAGGGACAGGGTCGGCGAGCAGTACTTC. The encoded protein is CASSRDRVGEQYF.

The V and J genes are TRBV7-8 and TRBJ1-5; D is perhaps TRBD1 (5 bases). Germline V gene data show CDR1 as SGHVS and CDR2 as FQNEAQ. V was clipped by 3 bases and J by 1 base, with 13 bases between them. The CDR3 has 16 residues. CDR3 nucleotides: TGTGCCAGCAGCTTGAAGGCCCGGGGGAGCAATCAGCCCCAGCATTTT. Its protein is CASSLKARGSNQPQHF.

The rearrangement links TRBV3-1 (or the pseudogene TRBV3-2) to TRBJ1-1; TRBD1 matches 10 bases. The CDR3 is 17 residues long. Trimming took 2 bases from V and 3 from J; bases not matched to a gene: 9. The germline gives CDR1 LGHDT, CDR2 YNNKEL (reference sequence). CDR3 amino acids: CASSQTNPGQGYTEAFF. CDR3 bases: TGTGCCAGCAGCCAAACCAACCCGGGACAGGGGTACACTGAAGCTTTCTTT.

The rearrangement uses TRBV6-6 and TRBJ1-2; D uncertain. Germline lookup yields CDR1 MNHNY and CDR2 SVGAGI (reference sequence). The CDR3 runs 12 residues. The V gene lost 6 bases and the J gene lost 8 bases, with 13 bases spanning the gap. The CDR3 here is CASRPRAEGYTF. In nucleotides, the CDR3 is TGTGCCAGCAGACCCCGTGCGGAGGGCTACACCTTC.

The chain has TRBV2 and TRBJ1-5; D is ambiguous. CDR1 is SNHLY, CDR2 FYNNEI, per germline. V was shortened by 1 base and J by 6 bases, with 7 bases between the two germline ends. This CDR3 has 13 residues. CDR3: CASSEGSFQPQHF. CDR3 DNA: TGTGCCAGCAGTGAAGGCTCGTTTCAGCCCCAGCATTTT.

V is TRBV4-1 and J is TRBJ2-7; unclear D gene. The V gene lost 4 bases and the J gene lost 0 bases, with 10 bases spanning the gap. CDR3 length: 14 residues. Per the germline V gene, CDR1 is MGHRA and CDR2 is YSYEKL. The CDR3 region is CASSRGKSSYEQYF. In DNA form, the CDR3 reads TGCGCCAGCAGCCGAGGCAAGAGCTCCTACGAGCAGTACTTC.

Comment on this clone: Other DNA variants within this sample encode the same CDR3. The chain recombines TRBV5-1 with TRBJ2-2; D perhaps matches TRBD1 (5 bases). The CDR3 is 15 amino acids. In germline, CDR1 is SGHRS, CDR2 YFSETQ. V was clipped by 2 bases and J by 3 bases, with 11 bases between them. CDR3 sequence: CASSLGRVDTGELFF. Here the CDR3 DNA reads TGCGCCAGCAGCTTAGGCAGGGTGGACACCGGGGAGCTGTTTTTT.

CDR3 residues: CASSPFSGRAAVDTQYF. CDR3 coding DNA: TGTGCCAGCAGCCCCTTTAGCGGGAGGGCCGCGGTAGATACGCAGTATTTT. The chain carries TRBV5-4 and TRBJ2-3; 11 bases are a match to TRBD2. Trimming removed 4 bases from V and 5 bases from J; junction bases left unmatched: 12. Germline V gene data show CDR1 as SGHNT and CDR2 as YYREEE (reference sequence). This CDR3 comprises 17 residues.